The T cell receptor beta chain under discussion was sequenced for a study of cytomegalovirus exposure and HLA in healthy donors. It was with 60 Vbeta and 13 Jbeta primers that the PCR ran. Using immunoSEQ multiplex PCR, the repertoire was profiled, and TCRdb retains in-frame clones only, with some absent. This table has 180,000 or so clones, roughly 84% appearing once. This TCR was sampled from a male donor in good health and CMV-seronegative. Sequencing was done on a sample of PBMCs.

Here the CDR3 reads CASSPVQGLSVHGYTF. In DNA form, the CDR3 reads TGTGCCAGCTCACCAGTTCAAGGACTCAGCGTTCATGGCTACACCTTC. The chain is built from TRBV18 and TRBJ1-2; D unresolved. CDR1 KGHSH and CDR2 LQKENI come from the germline V gene. The CDR3 contains 16 residues. V was clipped by 2 bases and J by 6 bases, with 19 bases between them.